This entry lists 21 T cell receptor beta chains sequenced from one sample in a study of regulatory T cells in long-lasting Graves disease. Arm-PCR of CDR3 regions and iRepertoire HTBI primers were used to build TCR beta libraries. TCRdb passed the multiplex PCR reads through MiXCR, listing each CDR3 protein once. Among approximately 300,000 distinct CDR3 sequences listed, about a sixth were seen once. Time point indicated: newly diagnosed GD, antithyroid drugs for less than 3 months. Preparation of the TCR library used RNA extracted from PBMCs. Sequencing used peripheral blood mononuclear cells (PBMCs), obtained at new diagnosis, from a patient treated with antithyroid drugs. Source of these receptors: a female donor with Graves disease.

The chain carries TRBV18 and TRBJ1-5; 8 bases are a match to TRBD1. The CDR3 sequence is 15 residues long. Germline values: CDR1 KGHSH, CDR2 LQKENI. V was pared by 3 bases and J by 7 bases, with 8 bases of the junction left unmatched. CDR3 nucleotides: TGTGCCAGCTCACCCTCAGGGGGCGCAGGGCAGCCCCAGCATTTT. Translation: CASSPSGGAGQPQHF.

At least ten counts were recorded for this clonotype. The genes are TRBV20-1 and TRBJ2-5, with 8 bases lining up with TRBD2. CDR1 and CDR2 from the germline V gene are DFQATT and SNEGSKA (reference sequence). The CDR3 consists of 15 residues. V was pared by 5 bases and J by 5 bases, with 13 bases of the junction left unmatched. The CDR3 loop is CSAPRIQAGAETQYF. The CDR3 DNA reads TGCAGTGCTCCGAGAATTCAAGCGGGAGCCGAGACCCAGTACTTC.

This clonotype was counted at least ten times. The chain couples TRBV28 to TRBJ2-7; D unresolved. V dropped 6 bases and J dropped 5 bases, with 17 bases sitting between them. The CDR3 runs to 14 residues. CDR1 and CDR2 (germline): MDHEN, SYDVKM. The CDR3 region has the DNA TGTGCCAGCAGCCCTTCGGCACGTCCCAACGAGCAGTACTTC. Protein product: CASSPSARPNEQYF.

At least ten counts were recorded for this clonotype. The chain is built from TRBV10-2 and TRBJ2-3; 11 bases are shared with TRBD2. There are 16 residues in the CDR3. From germline, CDR1 is WSHSY and CDR2 SAAADI. J lost 0 bases, V lost 6 bases, and 5 bases had no gene match. The CDR3 DNA sequence: TGCGCCAGCAGGAGGATAGCGGGAGGGAGCACAGATACGCAGTATTTT. The encoded protein is CASRRIAGGSTDTQYF.

A word on this clonotype: It is likely a read error: a sequence one base away is far more abundant. The V gene is TRBV11-2, the J gene TRBJ1-1; TRBD1 might be the D (5 bases). Per germline, CDR1 SGHAT and CDR2 FQNNGV. V was cut by 4 bases and J by 1 base, with 7 bases left in between. This CDR3 spans 13 amino acids. The CDR3 nucleotides are TGTGCCAGCAGCTATGGACAGAACACTGAAGCTTTCTTT. Encoded protein: CASSYGQNTEAFF.

This clonotype was seen more than once but under ten times. This chain uses TRBV6-1 with TRBJ2-6; 10 bases align to TRBD2. CDR3 size: 19 residues. Per germline, CDR1 MNHNS and CDR2 SASEGT. The ends lost 11 bases at V and 2 bases at J; junction bases unmatched: 18. The CDR3, as DNA: TGTGCCTCTCTGGGAGCGTCTGCTAGCGGGAGTACTGGGGCCAACGTCCTGACTTTC. Protein sequence: CASLGASASGSTGANVLTF.

This clonotype was seen many times. DNA of the CDR3: TGTGCCAGCAGACGCCGGGGCCTTCGCAATCAGCCCCAGCATTTT. Its translation: CASRRRGLRNQPQHF. The gene calls are TRBV2 and TRBJ1-5; weak D call: TRBD1 (5 bases). Deletions cut 6 bases from V and 2 bases from J, with 14 bases between. The CDR3 runs 15 residues. Germline V gives CDR1 SNHLY, CDR2 FYNNEI.

This clonotype has only a few counts. V gene TRBV12-3 or TRBV12-4 combines with J gene TRBJ2-7, with TRBD1 matching 10 bases. The junction had 11 bases not matched to a gene; V was cut back by 5 bases and J by 4 bases. The CDR3 runs 16 residues. The CDR3 spells CASSPSRRQGAYEQYF. CDR3 coding DNA: TGTGCCAGCAGTCCGAGTCGACGACAGGGGGCTTACGAGCAGTACTTC.

The sample holds a few counts of this clonotype. The chain joins TRBV5-1 to TRBJ2-5; 11 nucleotides match TRBD2. This CDR3 has 15 residues. V trimming: 0 bases; J trimming: 5 bases; junction bases outside the gene matches: 3. The germline gives CDR1 SGHRS, CDR2 YFSETQ. CDR3 region: CASSLVLAGEETQYF. The CDR3 region has the DNA TGCGCCAGCAGCTTGGTACTAGCGGGAGAGGAGACCCAGTACTTC.

This clonotype has a count of ten or more. The chain uses TRBV11-2 and TRBJ2-5; possible D gene TRBD1, 5 bases. The germline V gene has CDR1 SGHAT and CDR2 FQNNGV. Deletions cut 1 base from V and 3 bases from J, with 12 bases between. The CDR3 has 15 amino acids. The CDR3 coding sequence is TGTGCCAGCAGCTTAGCACCAGGGTTGGAAGAGACCCAGTACTTC. Amino acid sequence: CASSLAPGLEETQYF.

In its sample, this clonotype was seen many times. The chain is built from TRBV19 and TRBJ1-3; the D is unclear. CDR1 is LNHDA and CDR2 is SQIVND in the germline V gene (reference sequence). The CDR3 is made up of 13 amino acids. V gave up 6 bases and J gave up 0 bases, with 6 bases separating them. For the CDR3, the DNA is TGTGCCAGTAGACAGCCCTCTGGAAACACCATATATTTT. Protein sequence: CASRQPSGNTIYF.

This clonotype has a count of ten or more. The chain employs TRBV10-3 and TRBJ2-5, with D unclear. The CDR3 has 12 residues. In germline, CDR1 is ENHRY, CDR2 SYGVKD. Trimming took off 2 bases at V and 4 bases at J, with 5 bases between the two ends. The CDR3 nucleotides read TGTGCCATCAGTGAGCACCGAGAGACCCAGTACTTC. This translates into CAISEHRETQYF.

V usage is TRBV3-1 and J usage is TRBJ2-3; maybe TRBD1 (5 bases). Trimming took off 4 bases at V and 0 bases at J, with 14 bases between the two ends. The CDR3 is 16 amino acids. Germline lookup yields CDR1 LGHDT and CDR2 YNNKEL (reference sequence). Written as DNA, the CDR3 is TGTGCCAGCAGCCCCATGGGGCCGTATAGCACAGATACGCAGTATTTT. Amino acid sequence: CASSPMGPYSTDTQYF.

This clonotype was recorded at least ten times. V usage is TRBV11-2 and J usage is TRBJ2-3, with TRBD2 matching over 8 bases. There are 16 residues in the CDR3. V gave up 1 base and J gave up 6 bases; unmatched junction bases: 9. CDR1 and CDR2 (germline): SGHAT, FQNNGV. This CDR3 is CASSLGPGGRADTQYF. The DNA for the CDR3 is TGTGCCAGCAGCTTAGGCCCGGGAGGGAGGGCCGATACGCAGTATTTT.

Notes on this clonotype: Being one base from a much bigger clone, this may be a read error. The chain has TRBV11-2 and TRBJ2-3; D is possibly TRBD1 or TRBD2 (5 bases each). Germline loops: CDR1 SGHAT, CDR2 FQNNGV. This CDR3 comprises 14 residues. CDR3 region: CASSLEASTGTQYF. The CDR3 nucleotides are TGTGCCAGCAGCTTAGAGGCTAGCACAGGTACGCAGTATTTT.

This clonotype was found many times. At one end the junction does not follow the germline gene, possibly because of a read error. The chain has TRBV6-5 and TRBJ1-1; perhaps TRBD1 as D (5 bases). The germline V gene encodes CDR1 MNHEY and CDR2 SVGAGI. This CDR3 has 16 amino acids. In DNA form, the CDR3 reads TGTGCCAGCAGTTACGCGGGGGTCGAATGGAACGCTGAAGCTTTCTTT. Its protein product is CASSYAGVEWNAEAFF.

This clonotype appeared a few times. The chain joins TRBV3-1 to TRBJ2-1; TRBD2 aligns across 7 bases. The CDR3 spans 16 residues. V lost 0 bases and J lost 10; bases outside the gene matches: 12. Germline lookup yields CDR1 LGHDT and CDR2 YNNKEL (reference sequence). The CDR3 nucleotides are TGTGCCAGCAGCCAAGATGACGCGGGAGTTGGCGTGGAGCAGTTCTTC. This sequence encodes CASSQDDAGVGVEQFF.

This clonotype was seen many times. V is TRBV11-2 and J is TRBJ2-3; TRBD2 agrees at 13 bases. CDR3 length: 15 amino acids. V lost 5 bases to trimming and J lost 5 bases; unmatched junction nucleotides: 4. The germline V gene has CDR1 SGHAT and CDR2 FQNNGV. CDR3 in DNA: TGTGCCAGCAGCACCCGGACTAGCGGGAGAGATACGCAGTATTTT. The encoded protein is CASSTRTSGRDTQYF.

This clonotype has ten or more counts. No conserved phenylalanine or tryptophan ends this CDR3, so it is likely a read error. This chain connects TRBV5-6 to TRBJ1-2; D is undetermined. This CDR3 is built from 13 residues. Germline V gene lookup returns CDR1 SGHDT and CDR2 YYEEEE. Trimming left V 3 bases short and J 5 bases short, with 11 bases between. In DNA, the CDR3 is TGTGCCAGCAGCTCGGACCCCAATTATGGCTACACCCTC. This translates into CASSSDPNYGYTL.

This clonotype appeared a few times. The CDR3 DNA follows: TGTGCCAGCAGCCCTCTGACAGCGGGAGGCTACGAGCAGTACTTC. Amino acids: CASSPLTAGGYEQYF. The chain carries TRBV11-3 and TRBJ2-7; 9 bases fit TRBD2. J lost 3 bases, V lost 5 bases, and 8 bases had no gene match. From germline, CDR1 is SGHNT and CDR2 YENEEA. The CDR3 covers 15 residues.

This clonotype has a count of ten or more. The chain joins TRBV24-1 to TRBJ1-2; D is possibly TRBD1 (5 bases). Germline CDR1 KGHDR, CDR2 SFDVKD. The CDR3 is 11 residues long. Trimming stripped 8 bases from V and 4 bases from J, with 7 bases between. The CDR3, as DNA: TGTGCCACCAAGGGGCCCTATGGCTACACCTTC. Translating gives CATKGPYGYTF.